These 27 T cell receptor beta chains share one sample of origin, sequenced in a study of human T cells and chemical hapten exposure. Regarding time point: pre-sensitization, week 0. Treatment here: therapeutic diphenylcyclopropenone sensitization with weekly scalp DPC. TCRdb redid the calling of the RACE reads with MiXCR, one entry per CDR3 protein. This table holds about 180,000 distinct CDR3 sequences, 30% found once. The sample was whole blood, taken in connection with sensitization to the hapten diphenylcyclopropenone (DPC). These receptors were taken from a woman aged 25 to 39 with alopecia areata. Some clones in this sample may be carry-over from other donors' samples.

The chain recombines TRBV5-1 with TRBJ2-5; 7 nucleotides line up with TRBD2. CDR3 length: 15 residues. Looked up from germline, CDR1 is SGHRS and CDR2 is YFSETQ. The trim removed 1 base at V and 1 base at J, leaving 4 bases unmatched. The CDR3 sequence: CASSLTSVFQETQYF. CDR3 bases: TGCGCCAGCAGCTTGACTAGCGTTTTCCAAGAGACCCAGTACTTC.

This rearrangement joins TRBV10-3 to TRBJ1-1, with D possibly being TRBD1 (5 bases). The CDR3 is 17 amino acids. Germline CDR1 reads ENHRY; CDR2 reads SYGVKD. Trimming removed 3 bases from V and 1 base from J, with 18 bases in between. CDR3 loop: CAISEYGATKANTEAFF. The DNA of the CDR3 is TGTGCCATCAGTGAATATGGGGCTACCAAGGCGAACACTGAAGCTTTCTTT.

V gene TRBV15 combines with J gene TRBJ2-7; the D is unclear. Germline loops: CDR1 LNHNV, CDR2 YYDKDF (reference sequence). V was pared by 0 bases and J by 3 bases, with 9 bases between. The CDR3 is made up of 14 amino acids. The CDR3 region has the DNA TGTGCCACCAGCAGAGATAAAGGCGTCTACGAGCAGTACTTC. Amino acid sequence: CATSRDKGVYEQYF.

This clonotype was observed a handful of times. This chain joins TRBV5-1 and TRBJ1-4, with a weak D call TRBD1 (5 bases). Germline V gene lookup returns CDR1 SGHRS and CDR2 YFSETQ. The CDR3 covers 11 residues. Trimming took off 7 bases at V and 11 bases at J, with 12 bases between the two ends. The CDR3 is CASGRGGKLFF. The DNA for the CDR3 is TGCGCCAGCGGTCGGGGGGGGAAACTGTTTTTT.

This chain links TRBV11-3 with TRBJ2-2; 10 nucleotides line up with TRBD1. Germline loops: CDR1 SGHNT, CDR2 YENEEA. Trimming removed 4 bases from V and 5 bases from J; junction bases left unmatched: 4. The CDR3 sequence is 15 residues long. The CDR3 loop is CASSWTGGETGELFF. CDR3 in DNA: TGTGCCAGCAGCTGGACAGGGGGGGAAACCGGGGAGCTGTTTTTT.

The V and J genes are TRBV7-2 and TRBJ1-2, with 7 bases fitting TRBD1. The length of the CDR3 is 16 residues. J lost 4 bases, V lost 1 base, and 9 bases had no gene match. The germline gives CDR1 SGHTA, CDR2 FQGNSA. The chain's CDR3 is CASSLGGAGGAYGYTF. The CDR3 DNA reads as TGTGCCAGCAGCTTAGGGGGCGCAGGGGGAGCCTATGGCTACACCTTC.

This clonotype has only a few counts. The J gene is TRBJ2-5, the V gene TRBV3-1; the match to TRBD1 covers 7 bases. V lost 0 bases, J lost 2 bases, and 0 bases stayed unmatched. From germline, CDR1 is LGHDT and CDR2 YNNKEL (reference sequence). The CDR3 is made up of 14 amino acids. CDR3 in DNA: TGTGCCAGCAGCCAAGACAGGGGGCAAGAGACCCAGTACTTC. This gives the protein CASSQDRGQETQYF.

The V and J genes are TRBV20-1 and TRBJ2-7, with 12 bases that match TRBD2. CDR1 and CDR2 from the germline V gene are DFQATT and SNEGSKA (reference sequence). This CDR3 is 14 amino acids long. With 6 bases clipped from V and 2 bases from J, the junction kept 5 bases outside the gene matches. The DNA of the CDR3 is TGCAGTGCGCCACTAGCGGGAGGACCCTACGAGCAGTACTTC. It codes for CSAPLAGGPYEQYF.

The V call is TRBV7-2, the J call TRBJ2-1; D unresolved. The V and J ends lost 1 base and 4 bases respectively, with 11 bases between them. The germline CDR1 and CDR2 sequences are SGHTA and FQGNSA. This CDR3 has 15 residues. CDR3 DNA sequence: TGTGCCAGCAGCTTAGAGGGCGGTCCTTACAATGAGCAGTTCTTC. It translates to CASSLEGGPYNEQFF.

This clonotype was picked up a small number of times. The rearrangement uses TRBV6-2 or TRBV6-3 and TRBJ2-1; D gene ambiguous. Germline CDR1 and CDR2: MNHEY and SVGEGT. V was clipped by 0 bases and J by 9 bases, with 12 bases between them. CDR3 length: 14 amino acids. DNA of the CDR3: TGTGCCAGCAGTTACTCGATCGGCCCCCGTGAGCAGTTCTTC. Its translation: CASSYSIGPREQFF.

This clonotype was counted a few times. The V and J genes are TRBV4-1 and TRBJ2-2, with 9 bases lining up with TRBD2. Trimming removed 0 bases from V and 2 bases from J; junction bases left unmatched: 7. Germline assignment: CDR1 MGHRA and CDR2 YSYEKL. CDR3 length: 18 amino acids. The CDR3 nucleotides are TGCGCCAGCAGCCAAGATAGTACTAGCGGGCGCAACACCGGGGAGCTGTTTTTT. Protein product: CASSQDSTSGRNTGELFF.

This chain links TRBV28 with TRBJ2-4; D may be TRBD1 (7 bases). The CDR3 is 14 residues long. Germline CDR1 reads MDHEN; CDR2 reads SYDVKM. V was shortened by 3 bases and J by 3 bases, with 9 bases between the two germline ends. As DNA, the CDR3 is TGTGCCAGCAGTTTTCAGGGGGGCAAAAACATTCAGTACTTC. Its protein is CASSFQGGKNIQYF.

In its sample, this clonotype was seen a few times. The chain carries TRBV5-1 and TRBJ2-5; D unclear. Per the germline V gene, CDR1 is SGHRS and CDR2 is YFSETQ. The CDR3 contains 15 residues. V was pared by 1 base and J by 1 base, with 11 bases between. Written as DNA, the CDR3 is TGCGCCAGCAGCTTGACGAGACCCCTCCAAGAGACCCAGTACTTC. Its translation is CASSLTRPLQETQYF.

The V call is TRBV20-1, the J call TRBJ2-7, with TRBD1 matching 11 bases. The length of the CDR3 is 15 residues. With V trimmed by 1 base and J by 4 bases, 6 bases remained unmatched. Germline V gene data show CDR1 as DFQATT and CDR2 as SNEGSKA (reference sequence). The CDR3 protein is CSARATGTGGYEQYF. The CDR3 nucleotides read TGCAGTGCTAGAGCGACCGGGACAGGGGGGTACGAGCAGTACTTC.

This clonotype was seen at least ten times. This sequence joins TRBV12-3 or TRBV12-4 and TRBJ1-6; D perhaps matches TRBD1 (5 bases). V was trimmed by 5 bases and J by 10 bases, leaving 9 bases between them. The CDR3 is 12 residues long. CDR3 residues: CASSPGLSPLHF. The CDR3 DNA is TGTGCCAGCAGTCCAGGGTTGTCACCCCTCCACTTT.

V usage is TRBV20-1 and J usage is TRBJ1-2; 7 bases are a match to TRBD1. Germline V CDR1 and CDR2: DFQATT, SNEGSKA (reference sequence). There are 15 residues in the CDR3. Trimming at V came to 1 base and at J to 2 bases, leaving 7 bases not matched to a gene. Here the CDR3 DNA reads TGCAGTGCTAGAGGCAACAGGGGACTAAACTATGGCTACACCTTC. As protein: CSARGNRGLNYGYTF.

This clonotype was counted ten times or more. This sequence joins TRBV7-2 and TRBJ1-1; possible D gene TRBD1, 5 bases. CDR1 is SGHTA and CDR2 is FQGNSA in the germline V gene. Trimming pared 5 bases from V and 4 bases from J, leaving 8 bases between. The CDR3 runs to 12 residues. CDR3 nucleotide sequence: TGTGCCAGCAGCGCAGGGTTCACTGAAGCTTTCTTT. This encodes CASSAGFTEAFF.

This clonotype occurred a few times. The V and J genes are TRBV15 and TRBJ1-1; D ambiguous. Germline loops: CDR1 LNHNV, CDR2 YYDKDF (reference sequence). V shed 8 bases and J shed 2 bases, with 15 bases lying between them. The CDR3 runs 14 residues. The CDR3 protein is CATRGGGSNTEAFF. The CDR3 region has the DNA TGTGCCACCCGAGGAGGCGGTAGTAACACTGAAGCTTTCTTT. The full variable domain, completed using reference TRBV15 and TRBJ1-1, is DAMVIQNPRYQVTQFGKPVTLSCSQTLNHNVMYWYQQKSSQAPKLLFHYYDKDFNNEADTPDNFQSRRPNTSFCFLDIRSPGLGDTAMYLCATRGGGSNTEAFFGQGTRLTVV.

This clonotype was counted at least ten times. The chain combines TRBV6-6 with TRBJ2-6; D is possibly TRBD1 or TRBD2 (5 bases each). The CDR3 is made up of 16 amino acids. From germline, CDR1 is MNHNY and CDR2 SVGAGI (reference sequence). Trimming shortened V by 7 bases and J by 0 bases, and 13 bases separated the two germline ends. The CDR3 is CASTPWGSSGANVLTF. The CDR3 bases are TGTGCCAGCACCCCCTGGGGGAGCTCTGGGGCCAACGTCCTGACTTTC.

V usage is TRBV28 and J usage is TRBJ1-3, with D possibly being TRBD1 (6 bases). The CDR3 covers 16 residues. Trimming cost V 8 bases and J 0 bases, with 17 bases left between them. Germline assignment: CDR1 MDHEN and CDR2 SYDVKM. Written as DNA, the CDR3 is TGTGCCAGCGCCCATGGGGGGCTCCCCTCTGGAAACACCATATATTTT. Its protein product is CASAHGGLPSGNTIYF. Using reference TRBV28 and TRBJ1-3 for the parts outside the CDR3, the full variable domain is DVKVTQSSRYLVKRTGEKVFLECVQDMDHENMFWYRQDPGLGLRLIYFSYDVKMKEKGDIPEGYSVSREKKERFSLILESASTNQTSMYLCASAHGGLPSGNTIYFGEGSWLTVV.

This clonotype was found a few times. The chain links TRBV6-2 or TRBV6-3 to TRBJ2-5; perhaps TRBD2 as D (6 bases). Trimming left V 4 bases short and J 1 base short, with 10 bases between. Germline V gives CDR1 MNHEY, CDR2 SVGEGT. CDR3 length equals 14 residues. Written as DNA, the CDR3 is TGTGCCAGCAGTTCCTCGGGACTCCAAGAGACCCAGTACTTC. Translated, it gives CASSSSGLQETQYF.

Only a few counts were recorded for this clonotype. The chain joins TRBV28 to TRBJ2-1, with D tentatively TRBD1 (6 bases). V lost 5 bases and J 5 bases, leaving 13 bases between the germline ends. This CDR3 has 14 residues. CDR1 is MDHEN and CDR2 is SYDVKM in the germline V gene. The CDR3 protein is CASSVQGANNEQFF. DNA of the CDR3: TGTGCCAGCAGTGTACAGGGAGCCAACAATGAGCAGTTCTTC.

This clonotype was detected many times. The J gene is TRBJ2-5, the V gene TRBV7-9, with D perhaps TRBD1 (6 bases). The CDR3 has 16 residues. The germline V gene encodes CDR1 SEHNR and CDR2 FQNEAQ (reference sequence). V shed 5 bases and J shed 2 bases, with 18 bases lying between them. CDR3 amino acids: CASSPVGAPWQETQYF. CDR3 bases: TGTGCCAGCAGCCCGGTGGGGGCCCCGTGGCAAGAGACCCAGTACTTC.

The J gene is TRBJ2-3, the V gene TRBV2; D is unresolved. This CDR3 spans 14 amino acids. V was clipped by 5 bases and J by 0 bases, with 9 bases between them. The germline V gene has CDR1 SNHLY and CDR2 FYNNEI. The CDR3 is CASSSLTSTDTQYF. The CDR3 DNA sequence: TGTGCCAGCAGTAGCTTAACTAGCACAGATACGCAGTATTTT.

This clonotype has a handful of counts. V gene TRBV20-1 combines with J gene TRBJ2-5, with 8 positions matching TRBD1. Germline lookup yields CDR1 DFQATT and CDR2 SNEGSKA (reference sequence). The V gene end was trimmed by 6 bases and the J gene end by 3 bases; junction bases not matched to a gene: 6. The CDR3 runs 13 residues. The CDR3 spells CSAILQGEETQYF. In DNA, the CDR3 is TGCAGTGCCATATTACAGGGGGAAGAGACCCAGTACTTC.

This clonotype was counted between two and nine times. The chain employs TRBV4-3 and TRBJ2-1; D tentatively fits TRBD1 or TRBD2 (6 bases each). The germline CDR1 and CDR2 sequences are LGHNA and YSLEER. The ends were cut back, 4 bases at V and 3 bases at J, with 16 bases in the middle. This CDR3 region has 16 residues. The CDR3 spells CASSRQAGRRYNEQFF. The CDR3 coding sequence is TGCGCCAGCAGCCGACAGGCGGGACGCCGCTACAATGAGCAGTTCTTC.

The chain carries TRBV6-2 or TRBV6-3 and TRBJ2-1; TRBD2 agrees at 8 bases. The CDR3 is 16 amino acids. V lost 2 bases and J lost 0; bases outside the gene matches: 3. Germline V gene data show CDR1 as MNHEY and CDR2 as SVGEGT. The CDR3 sequence: CASSYRSGSSYNEQFF. CDR3 DNA: TGTGCCAGCAGTTACCGCAGCGGGAGCTCCTACAATGAGCAGTTCTTC.